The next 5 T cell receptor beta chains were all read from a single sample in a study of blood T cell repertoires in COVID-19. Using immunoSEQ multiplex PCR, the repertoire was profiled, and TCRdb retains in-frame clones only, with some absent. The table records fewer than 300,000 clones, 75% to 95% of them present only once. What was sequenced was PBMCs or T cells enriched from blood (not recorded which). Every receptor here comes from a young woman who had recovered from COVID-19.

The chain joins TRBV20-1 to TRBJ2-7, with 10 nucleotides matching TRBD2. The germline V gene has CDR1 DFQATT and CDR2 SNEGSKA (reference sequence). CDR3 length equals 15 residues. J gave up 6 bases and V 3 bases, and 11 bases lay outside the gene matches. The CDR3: CSASRLAGLGGEQYF. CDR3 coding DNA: TGCAGTGCTAGTAGACTAGCGGGCCTAGGAGGCGAGCAGTACTTC.

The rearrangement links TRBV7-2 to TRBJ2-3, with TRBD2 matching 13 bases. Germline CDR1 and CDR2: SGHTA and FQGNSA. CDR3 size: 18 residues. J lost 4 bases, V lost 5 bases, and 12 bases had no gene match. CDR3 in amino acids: CASSRGTSGRARADTQYF. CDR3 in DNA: TGTGCCAGCAGCCGGGGTACTAGCGGGAGGGCACGGGCAGATACGCAGTATTTT.

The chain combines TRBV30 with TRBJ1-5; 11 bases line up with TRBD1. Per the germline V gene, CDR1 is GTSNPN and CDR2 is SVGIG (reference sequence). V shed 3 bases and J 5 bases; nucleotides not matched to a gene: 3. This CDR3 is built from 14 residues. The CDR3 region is CAWRQGQGDQPQHF. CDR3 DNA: TGTGCCTGGAGGCAGGGACAGGGGGATCAGCCCCAGCATTTT.

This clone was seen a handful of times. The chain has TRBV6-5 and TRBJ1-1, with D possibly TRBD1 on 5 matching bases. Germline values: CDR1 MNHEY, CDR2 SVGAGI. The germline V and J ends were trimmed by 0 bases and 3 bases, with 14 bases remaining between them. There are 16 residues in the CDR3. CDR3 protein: CASSYSIAWGDTEAFF. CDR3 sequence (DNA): TGTGCCAGCAGTTACTCGATAGCGTGGGGGGACACTGAAGCTTTCTTT.

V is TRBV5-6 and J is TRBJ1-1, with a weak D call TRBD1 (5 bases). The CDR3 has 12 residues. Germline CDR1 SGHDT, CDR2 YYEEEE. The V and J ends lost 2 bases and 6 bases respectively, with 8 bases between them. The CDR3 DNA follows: TGTGCCAGCAGCTTCGGGGGGTCTGAAGCTTTCTTT. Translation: CASSFGGSEAFF. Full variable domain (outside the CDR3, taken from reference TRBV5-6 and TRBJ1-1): DAGVTQSPTHLIKTRGQQVTLRCSPKSGHDTVSWYQQALGQGPQFIFQYYEEEERQRGNFPDRFSGHQFPNYSSELNVNALLLGDSALYLCASSFGGSEAFFGQGTRLTVV.